This T cell receptor beta chain originates from a study of blood T cell repertoires in COVID-19. Study background: The study drew acute and convalescent COVID-19 samples from the United States, Italy and Spain. Sample material is recorded as cDNA or gDNA derived from T cells, B-cell-depleted T cells, or PBMCs.

The repertoire was sequenced with immunoSEQ multiplex PCR; TCRdb's copy has only in-frame clones and lacks some. Among some 290,000 clones listed, around four fifths were seen once. The V gene's germline CDR1 is MNHEY and CDR2 SMNVEV (reference sequence). This CDR3 has 15 amino acids. Germline trimming cut 5 bases from V and 4 bases from J; bases unmatched to any gene: 4. The TCR sequence derives from a man aged 55 to 70 who had recovered from COVID-19. This chain connects TRBV27 to TRBJ2-4; 11 bases map to TRBD1. The sequencing input was peripheral blood. This chain's CDR3 is CASSPGTGGKNIQYF. The DNA for the CDR3 is TGTGCCAGCAGTCCAGGGACAGGGGGGAAAAACATTCAGTACTTC.